The 3 T cell receptor beta chains below all came from one sample that was sequenced in a study of T-cell memory formation after mild COVID-19. TCRdb re-analysed the 5' RACE reads in MiXCR, keeping a single row per CDR3 protein. The top ten clones hold approximately 21% of a sample with just over 300,000 distinct CDR3 sequences, just under 20% of them seen once. What was sequenced was PBMCs or a T cell subset sorted from them (not recorded which). These receptors were collected from a man younger than 35 who had mild COVID-19 (a few samples of this study predate the infection). Cell type and time point are not known.

The chain couples TRBV5-1 to TRBJ1-1; D is undetermined. This CDR3 comprises 14 residues. CDR1 SGHRS and CDR2 YFSETQ come from the germline V gene. The V and J ends lost 2 bases and 6 bases respectively, with 14 bases between them. CDR3 sequence: CASSFREGRPEAFF. Written as DNA, the CDR3 is TGCGCCAGCAGCTTTCGCGAGGGTAGGCCTGAAGCTTTCTTT. The full variable domain, rest sourced from reference TRBV5-1 and TRBJ1-1, is KAGVTQTPRYLIKTRGQQVTLSCSPISGHRSVSWYQQTPGQGLQFLFEYFSETQRNKGNFPGRFSGRQFSNSRSEMNVSTLELGDSALYLCASSFREGRPEAFFGQGTRLTVV.

The CDR3 region is CASSVTEGDTEAFF. CDR3 nucleotides: TGTGCCAGCAGTGTCACTGAGGGAGACACTGAAGCTTTCTTT. The rearrangement links TRBV25-1 to TRBJ1-1, with D uncertain. Looked up from germline, CDR1 is MGHDK and CDR2 is SYGVNS. Trimming removed 4 bases from V and 3 bases from J, with 12 bases in between. The CDR3 totals 14 residues.

This clonotype came up a few times. V is TRBV7-2 and J is TRBJ1-1; no clear D. CDR3 length: 15 amino acids. The germline gives CDR1 SGHTA, CDR2 FQGNSA. Between the trimmed V and J ends, which lost 1 base and 5 bases, there was a span of 14 bases. CDR3 amino acids: CASSLVRGGGTEAFF. The DNA of the CDR3 is TGTGCCAGCAGCTTAGTACGGGGTGGAGGGACTGAAGCTTTCTTT.